This T cell receptor beta chain appears in the sequencing data of a study of cytomegalovirus exposure and HLA in healthy donors. The CDR3 runs 14 residues. In germline, CDR1 is MNHEY, CDR2 SMNVEV (reference sequence). In the PCR, 60 Vbeta and 13 Jbeta primers were used. Using immunoSEQ multiplex PCR, the repertoire was profiled, and TCRdb retains in-frame clones only, with some absent. Of about 130,000 clones in the sample, around three quarters were seen once. V and J are TRBV27 and TRBJ2-5, with a weak D call TRBD2 (7 bases). Judging by the DNA end, TRBJ2-7 fits better; the J call may be wrong. This clonotype originated in a female donor in good health and CMV-seronegative. Source material: PBMCs. This CDR3 reads CASREGGSSYEQYF. The CDR3 region has the DNA TGTGCCAGCCGAGAGGGGGGGAGCTCCTACGAGCAGTACTTC.